This is a list of T cell receptor beta chains from one sample in a study of T cells in Graves' hyperthyroidism and ophthalmopathy. TCRdb itself ran the multiplex PCR reads through MiXCR, one entry per CDR3 protein. The data hold hundreds of thousands of distinct CDR3 sequences, with roughly 15% observed a single time. The sample consisted of blood. The receptors come from a woman aged 45-65 years with Graves' ophthalmopathy. The conserved cysteine and the conserved F or W are not part of the CDR3 here. Each record gives: V gene, CDR3 protein.

TRBV20-1,SAKGRQGNGMNTEAF
TRBV27,ASSFRDRGFEQY
TRBV12-3/TRBV12-4,ASSENFGLAGTDTQY
TRBV18,ASSPPNRDRTF
TRBV28,ASSHRQAGGEKLF
TRBV4-2,ASSQDAGYEQY
TRBV6-2/TRBV6-3,ASRRGLAGNTGELF
TRBV10-3,AISESRDRVNEQF
TRBV4-1,ASSQDSVPGRDNSPLH
TRBV7-2,ASSLSLGGTEAF
TRBV6-1,ASSRRPGLAAYNEQF
TRBV29-1,SVVELAGHGEQY
TRBV7-2,ASSLRTAIAYEQY
TRBV11-2,ASSSGTSGAGELF
TRBV20-1,SASPGTEFNYGYT
TRBV27,ASSLVAGGAGEQF
TRBV10-3,AISELNRGQGKDTQY
TRBV20-1,SARALAEETQY
TRBV28,ASREFRLNIQY
TRBV7-9,ASSETGFYEQY
TRBV12-3/TRBV12-4,ASSHGRVTDTQY
TRBV3-1,ASRRLDPTGELF
TRBV15,ATSRPGTSASNEQF
TRBV5-4,ASSSPGLSDTQY
TRBV10-3,AISEASRGTYNEQF
TRBV29-1,SVESPAWTEAF
TRBV6-1,ASRRTDRVNTEAF
TRBV28,ASKNPGTGSLSGYT
TRBV27,ASRLPGQFTDTQY
TRBV4-3,ASSQTEFSGNTIY
TRBV6-1,ASSEQDDINYGYT
TRBV7-8,ASSGGGGVKSYEQY
TRBV28,ASSFNGRLLGKLF
TRBV15,ATSNRQYSEQF
TRBV5-1,VSSLALAGGPGNEQF
TRBV12-3/TRBV12-4,ASSGAGGSTGELF
TRBV27,ASSVPGTENTEAF
TRBV6-1,ASTERVAGGPDEQF
TRBV27,ASMVSGGRTSYNEQF
TRBV14,ASSQEIREGGTEAF
TRBV4-1,ASSQGQIYEQY
TRBV3-1,ASSQDLKRGQY
TRBV28,ASRNRGRDEQY
TRBV3-1,ASSQESPPPGEVSYNEQF
TRBV6-2/TRBV6-3,ASNPGGASDTQY
TRBV6-2/TRBV6-3,ASSYPDYYEQY
TRBV5-1,ASSPSSTGNSYNEQF
TRBV28,ASTPLSAGELF
TRBV5-8,ASSLVHTEETQY